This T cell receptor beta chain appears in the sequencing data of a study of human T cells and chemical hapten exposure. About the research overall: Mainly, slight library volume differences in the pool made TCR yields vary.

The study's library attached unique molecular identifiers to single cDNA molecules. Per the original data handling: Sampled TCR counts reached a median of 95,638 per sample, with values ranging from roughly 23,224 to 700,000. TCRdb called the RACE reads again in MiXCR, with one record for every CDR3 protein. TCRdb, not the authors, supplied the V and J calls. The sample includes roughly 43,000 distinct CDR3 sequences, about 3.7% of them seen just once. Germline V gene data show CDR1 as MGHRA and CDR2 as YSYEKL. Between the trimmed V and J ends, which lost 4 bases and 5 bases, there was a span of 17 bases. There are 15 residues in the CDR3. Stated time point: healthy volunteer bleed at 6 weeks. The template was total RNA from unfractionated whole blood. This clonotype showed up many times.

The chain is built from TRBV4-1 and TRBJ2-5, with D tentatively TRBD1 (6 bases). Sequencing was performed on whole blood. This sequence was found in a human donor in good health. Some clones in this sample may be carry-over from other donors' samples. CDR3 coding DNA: TGCGCCAGCAGCCCTCCGACAACAGGGTCCGAGACCCAGTACTTC. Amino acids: CASSPPTTGSETQYF.